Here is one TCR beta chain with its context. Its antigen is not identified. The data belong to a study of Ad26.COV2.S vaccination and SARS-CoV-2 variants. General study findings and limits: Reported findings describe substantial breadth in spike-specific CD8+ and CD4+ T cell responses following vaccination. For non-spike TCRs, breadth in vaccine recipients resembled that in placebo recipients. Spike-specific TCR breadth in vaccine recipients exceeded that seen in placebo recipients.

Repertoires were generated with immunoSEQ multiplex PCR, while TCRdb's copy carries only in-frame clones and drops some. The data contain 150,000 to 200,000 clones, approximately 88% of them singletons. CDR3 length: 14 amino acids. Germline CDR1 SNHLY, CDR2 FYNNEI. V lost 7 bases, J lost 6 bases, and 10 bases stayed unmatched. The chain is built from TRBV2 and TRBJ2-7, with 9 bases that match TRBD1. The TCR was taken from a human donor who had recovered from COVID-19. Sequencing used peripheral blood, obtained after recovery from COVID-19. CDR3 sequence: CASNSGQGFLEQYF. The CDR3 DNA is TGTGCCAGCAATTCGGGACAGGGTTTCCTCGAGCAGTACTTC.